The next 3 T cell receptor beta chains were all read from a single sample in a study of cytomegalovirus exposure and HLA in healthy donors. A multiplex PCR was run with 60 Vbeta primers and 13 Jbeta primers. Here immunoSEQ multiplex PCR was the method, and the copy in TCRdb shows in-frame clones only, minus some. The sample includes roughly 130,000 clones, about 72% seen only once; the top ten take around 1.6%. Sequencing input: PBMCs. All receptors come from a man aged 25-45 years in good health and CMV-seropositive.

The sample holds a few counts of this clone. This sequence joins TRBV9 and TRBJ1-2; 9 bases align to TRBD1. Looked up from germline, CDR1 is SGDLS and CDR2 is YYNGEE. The V and J ends lost 4 bases and 8 bases, in that order; junction bases with no gene match: 6. There are 13 residues in the CDR3. The DNA for the CDR3 is TGTGCCAGCAGCACCAGGGACAGGGTCGGCTACACCTTC. The encoded protein is CASSTRDRVGYTF.

In its sample, this clone was seen a few times. The gene calls are TRBV6-1 and TRBJ2-5, with D possibly TRBD2 on 8 matching bases. V was shortened by 7 bases and J by 4 bases, with 16 bases between the two germline ends. Per the germline V gene, CDR1 is MNHNS and CDR2 is SASEGT. There are 14 residues in the CDR3. CDR3 in DNA: TGTGCCAGCAACCGACGGGAGGGGGCAGAGACCCAGTACTTC. It yields the protein CASNRREGAETQYF.

This clone was counted only a few times. The genes are TRBV29-1 and TRBJ2-5, with 8 bases identical to TRBD1. Per the germline V gene, CDR1 is SQVTM and CDR2 is ANQGSEA. With 7 bases clipped from V and 5 bases from J, the junction kept 6 bases outside the gene matches. The CDR3 runs 12 residues. DNA for the CDR3: TGCAGCGCGGACAGGGTCGGGGAGACCCAGTACTTC. This gives the protein CSADRVGETQYF.